This entry features one T cell receptor beta chain sequence. Its antigen remains undetermined. No base quality information exists; no much larger clone differs at one position. The data belong to a study of T cells after yellow fever vaccination (dated by TCRdb to between 2018 and 2021). With respect to the entire study: Libraries from fractions with low cell numbers were prepared with the SMART-Seq v4 Ultra Low Input RNA kit. To track T-cell clones before and after primary and booster YFV17D yellow fever vaccination, bulk TCR alpha and beta repertoires were sequenced longitudinally. The cohort comprised two healthy male donors, one aged 18 to 30 and one aged 30 to 40 years. Blood samples were taken at several timepoints before and after primary and secondary immunization, and bulk PBMC replicates and cell subsets were isolated.

Summary of the overall study and its limitations: The secondary T-cell response was weaker than the primary response but faster, peaking on day 5 instead of day 15. The study included only a couple of donors, which limits how far the findings can be generalized. Computational filtering was required because FACS-sorted repertoires could contain abundant contaminating clonotypes from the bulk population. After the booster, most of the clones that had expanded following primary vaccination were detected again (around 97% of CD4 and around 88% of CD8), which suggests that memory was broadly maintained. A small fraction of clonotypes appeared in both the CD4 and CD8 compartments, likely as a result of convergent recombination.

TCR cDNA was synthesized by 5'RACE template switching, through which a universal primer site and unique molecular identifiers were introduced. cDNA synthesis was primed from both the TCR alpha and TCR beta constant segments. Library amplification used two PCR steps, and the second PCR step added sample barcodes and sequencing adapters. Sequencing of libraries was done on Illumina HiSeq 2500 (2x100 bp) or NovaSeq (2x150 bp). In the original analysis: MIGEC was used to demultiplex reads and collapse the reads into UMI consensus sequences, and MiXCR was used for V(D)J alignment. Using edgeR on replicate PBMC samples, clonotypes were called vaccine-responding if FDR was below 0.01 and the log2 fold change was above 5 up to day 15. CD4 or CD8 identity was assigned to each bulk clonotype according to whether the clonotype was present at higher abundance in the sequenced CD4 repertoire or the sequenced CD8 repertoire. TCRdb trimmed public reads at Q25 via fastp, called clones via MiXCR and kept in-frame beta chains. For every CDR3 protein sequence, its rows merge into one entry that carries the most common genes and DNA. These V and J calls are TCRdb output, not the study's own analysis. A total of a few hundred thousand distinct CDR3 sequences appear in this sample, 8.5% to 9% of them only once. The top ten clonotypes cover around 17% of the sample.

CDR1 MNHEY and CDR2 SVGEGT are derived from the germline V gene. The CDR3, cysteine through phenylalanine, is 11 amino acids long. Only the CDR3 portion is preserved as DNA: 33 bases, with reading frame beginning at the first base. Cut back by 6 bases and 3 bases, the V and J ends lie 3 bases apart. The treatment or condition label here, explained by the study, means: live attenuated yellow fever vaccine strain. At each blood-draw timepoint, two biological replicates of bulk PBMCs were obtained. PBMCs were isolated from peripheral blood using a standard Ficoll-Paque protocol. RNA was extracted with TriZol from bulk PBMCs, CD4 and CD8 fractions, and dextramer-positive and dextramer-negative fractions.

The sequence links TRBV6-2 or TRBV6-3 to TRBJ1-5; the D gene lacks a confident call. Sequences were derived from PBMCs, sampled on the day of the first yellow fever vaccination. The TCR originated in a man younger than 30 who received the YFV17D yellow fever vaccine. The CDR3 protein sequence reads: CASSPNQPQHF. The DNA sequence is TGTGCCAGCAGCCCCAATCAGCCCCAGCATTTT.